This T cell receptor (beta chain) was found in a study of blood T cells in healthy people across ages. Findings and caveats of the study: While age rose, TCR beta diversity per million T cells dropped in a roughly linear way.

The second PCR ran roughly 6 to 12 cycles with a sample-barcoded 5' primer and J-beta primers. Tagging of each cDNA molecule was performed by a template-switch adaptor with 12 random nucleotides. Each CDR3 protein is one row after TCRdb ran MiXCR on the 5' RACE reads. The data hold 1.4 million to 1.5 million distinct CDR3 sequences, with about 43% observed a single time. Comments on this clonotype: Its antigen is not known.

Per the germline V gene, CDR1 is LGHDT and CDR2 is YNNKEL (reference sequence). The CDR3 runs 15 residues. Trimming took 1 base from V and 6 from J; bases not matched to a gene: 5. All donors came from Russia, were Caucasian and healthy, and spanned ages about 6 to 95. This chain links TRBV3-1 with TRBJ2-7; 11 nucleotides match TRBD2. Sequenced material: blood. The receptor was isolated from a young woman in good health. DNA of the CDR3: TGTGCCAGCAGCCAAGGGGGACTAGCGGCCAGCGAGCAGTACTTC. Protein: CASSQGGLAASEQYF.